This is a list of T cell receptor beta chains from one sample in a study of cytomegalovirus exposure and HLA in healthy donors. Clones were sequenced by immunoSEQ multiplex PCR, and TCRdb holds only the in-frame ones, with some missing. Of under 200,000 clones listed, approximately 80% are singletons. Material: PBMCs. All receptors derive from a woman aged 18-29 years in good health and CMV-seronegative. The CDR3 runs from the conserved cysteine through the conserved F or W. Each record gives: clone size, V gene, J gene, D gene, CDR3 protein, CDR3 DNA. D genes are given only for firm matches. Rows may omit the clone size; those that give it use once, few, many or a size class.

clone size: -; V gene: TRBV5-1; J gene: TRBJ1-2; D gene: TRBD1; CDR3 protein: CASSSGQGIYIDYGYTF; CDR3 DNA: TGCGCCAGCAGCTCCGGACAGGGTATTTATATCGACTATGGCTACACCTTC
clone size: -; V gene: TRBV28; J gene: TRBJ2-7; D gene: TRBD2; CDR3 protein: CASSGGTSGSYEQYF; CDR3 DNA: TGTGCCAGCAGTGGCGGAACTAGCGGGAGCTACGAGCAGTACTTC
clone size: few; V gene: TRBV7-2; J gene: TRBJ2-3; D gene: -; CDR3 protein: CASSIGGADTQYF; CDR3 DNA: TGTGCCAGCAGCATCGGAGGCGCAGATACGCAGTATTTT
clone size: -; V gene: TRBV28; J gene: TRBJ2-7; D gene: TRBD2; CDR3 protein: CASNRAGGTYEQYF; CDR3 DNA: TGTGCCAGCAATAGAGCGGGAGGTACCTACGAGCAGTACTTC
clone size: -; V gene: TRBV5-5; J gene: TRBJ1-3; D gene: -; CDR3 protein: CASSALGSSGNTIYF; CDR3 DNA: TGTGCCAGCAGCGCCCTCGGGTCCTCTGGAAACACCATATATTTT
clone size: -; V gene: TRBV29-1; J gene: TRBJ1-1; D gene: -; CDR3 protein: CSVEGRQRLNTEAFF; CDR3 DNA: TGCAGCGTTGAGGGTCGGCAGAGACTTAACACTGAAGCTTTCTTT
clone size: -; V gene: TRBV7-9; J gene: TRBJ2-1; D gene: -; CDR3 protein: CASSLAFQDEQFF; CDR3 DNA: TGTGCCAGCAGCTTAGCGTTTCAGGATGAGCAGTTCTTC
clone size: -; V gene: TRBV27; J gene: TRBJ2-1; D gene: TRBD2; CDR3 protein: CASSGGTSISVQFF; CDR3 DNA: TGTGCCAGCAGTGGGGGGACTAGCATTTCCGTGCAGTTCTTC
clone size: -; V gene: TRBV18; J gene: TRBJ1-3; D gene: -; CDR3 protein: CASSPFATGSSGNTIYF; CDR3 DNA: TGTGCCAGCTCACCATTCGCCACAGGGAGCTCTGGAAACACCATATATTTT
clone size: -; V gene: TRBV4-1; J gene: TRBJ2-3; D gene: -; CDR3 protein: CASSQDPQPSTDTQYF; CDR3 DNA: TGCGCCAGCAGCCAAGACCCACAACCTAGCACAGATACGCAGTATTTT
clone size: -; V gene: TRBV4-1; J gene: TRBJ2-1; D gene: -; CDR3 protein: CASSQILTGRNEQFF; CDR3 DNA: TGCGCCAGCAGCCAAATATTGACAGGGAGGAATGAGCAGTTCTTC
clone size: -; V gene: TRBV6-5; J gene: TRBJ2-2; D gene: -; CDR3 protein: CASSYSTSPGELFF; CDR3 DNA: TGTGCCAGCAGTTACTCGACTAGTCCCGGGGAGCTGTTTTTT
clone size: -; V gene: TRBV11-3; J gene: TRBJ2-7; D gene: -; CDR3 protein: CASSFAPQGGQVDYEQYF; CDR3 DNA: TGTGCCAGCAGCTTTGCCCCCCAGGGTGGACAAGTCGACTACGAGCAGTACTTC
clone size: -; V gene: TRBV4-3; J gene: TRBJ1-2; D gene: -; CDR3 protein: CASSQLGQPSEGYTF; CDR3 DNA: TGCGCCAGCAGCCAACTAGGACAGCCTTCGGAAGGCTACACCTTC
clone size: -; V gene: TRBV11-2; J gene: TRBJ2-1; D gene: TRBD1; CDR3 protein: CASSLAPADRDYEQFF; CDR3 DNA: TGTGCCAGCAGCTTAGCCCCCGCGGACAGGGATTATGAGCAGTTCTTC
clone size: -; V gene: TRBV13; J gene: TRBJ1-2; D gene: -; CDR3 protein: CASSSWAQTNYGYTF; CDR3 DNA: TGTGCCAGCAGCTCCTGGGCGCAAACTAACTATGGCTACACCTTC
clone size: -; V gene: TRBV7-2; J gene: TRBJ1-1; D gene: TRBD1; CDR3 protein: CASSRPRTGLNTEAFF; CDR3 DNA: TGTGCCAGCAGCCGGCCCCGGACAGGGCTGAACACTGAAGCTTTCTTT
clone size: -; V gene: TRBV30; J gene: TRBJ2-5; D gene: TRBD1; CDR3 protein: CAWSLGGQGFQETQYF; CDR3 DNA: TGTGCCTGGAGTTTAGGGGGACAGGGTTTCCAAGAGACCCAGTACTTC
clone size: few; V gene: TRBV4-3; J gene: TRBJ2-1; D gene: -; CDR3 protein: CASSQTSWDIPNEQFF; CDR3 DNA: TGCGCCAGCAGCCAAACGAGTTGGGACATTCCCAATGAGCAGTTCTTC
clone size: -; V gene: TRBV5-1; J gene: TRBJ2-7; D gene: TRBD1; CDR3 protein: CASSIPGQGSPYEQYF; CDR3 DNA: TGCGCCAGCAGCATTCCGGGACAGGGGTCCCCCTACGAGCAGTACTTC
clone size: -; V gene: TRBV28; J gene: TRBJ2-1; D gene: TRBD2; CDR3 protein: CASSFRGGLVGSNEQFF; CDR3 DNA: TGTGCCAGCAGTTTTAGGGGGGGACTAGTAGGTTCCAATGAGCAGTTCTTC
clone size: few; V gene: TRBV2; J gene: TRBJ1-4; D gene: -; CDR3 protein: CASSHGLLRATNEKLFF; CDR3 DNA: TGTGCCAGCAGTCATGGCCTGCTGAGGGCAACTAATGAAAAACTGTTTTTT
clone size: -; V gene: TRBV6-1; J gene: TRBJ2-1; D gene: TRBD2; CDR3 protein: CASSPGTSGYNEQFF; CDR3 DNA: TGTGCCAGCAGTCCCGGGACTAGCGGCTACAATGAGCAGTTCTTC
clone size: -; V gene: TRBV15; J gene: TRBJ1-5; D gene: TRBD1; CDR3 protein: CATSRVGTGSNQPQHF; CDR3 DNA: TGTGCCACCAGCAGAGTAGGGACAGGTAGCAATCAGCCCCAGCATTTT
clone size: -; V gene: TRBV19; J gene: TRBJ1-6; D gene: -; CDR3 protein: CASRGSNSPLHF; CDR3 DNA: TGTGCCAGTCGAGGCAGTAATTCACCCCTCCACTTT
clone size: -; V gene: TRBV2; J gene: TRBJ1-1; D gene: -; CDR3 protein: CASSPNRGGRTEAFF; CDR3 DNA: TGTGCCAGCAGCCCTAACCGAGGGGGTAGGACTGAAGCTTTCTTT
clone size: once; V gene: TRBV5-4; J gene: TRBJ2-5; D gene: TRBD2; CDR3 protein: CASSLDATSGQETQYF; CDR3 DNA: TGTGCCAGCAGCTTGGACGCGACTAGCGGCCAAGAGACCCAGTACTTC
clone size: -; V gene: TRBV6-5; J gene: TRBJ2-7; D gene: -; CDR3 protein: CASRQQGSGEQYF; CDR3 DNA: TGTGCCAGCAGACAACAGGGTTCAGGCGAGCAGTACTTC
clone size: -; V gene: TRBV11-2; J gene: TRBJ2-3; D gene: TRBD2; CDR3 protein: CASSPEIGREADTQYF; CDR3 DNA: TGTGCCAGCAGCCCCGAAATAGGGCGGGAGGCAGATACGCAGTATTTT
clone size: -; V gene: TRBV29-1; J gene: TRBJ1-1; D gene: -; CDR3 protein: CSAQSVGDTEAFF; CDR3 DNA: TGCAGCGCTCAATCGGTAGGGGACACTGAAGCTTTCTTT
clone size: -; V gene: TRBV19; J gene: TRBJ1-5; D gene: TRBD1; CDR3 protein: CASSIVGQGSLGQPQHF; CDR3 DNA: TGTGCCAGTAGTATAGTAGGACAGGGATCTTTGGGACAGCCCCAGCATTTT
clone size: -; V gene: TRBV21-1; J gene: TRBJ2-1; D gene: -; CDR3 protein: CASSNLYVRVGNEQFF; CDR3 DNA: TGTGCCAGCAGCAATCTATATGTCCGGGTTGGCAATGAGCAGTTCTTC
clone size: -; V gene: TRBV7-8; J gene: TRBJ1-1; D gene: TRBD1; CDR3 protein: CASSLPFGTGHKDTEAFF; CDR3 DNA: TGTGCCAGCAGCTTACCGTTTGGGACAGGGCATAAGGACACTGAAGCTTTCTTT
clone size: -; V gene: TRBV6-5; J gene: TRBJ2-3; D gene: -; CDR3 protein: CASSYSRRASTDTQYF; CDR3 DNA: TGTGCCAGCAGTTACTCGCGGCGGGCGAGCACAGATACGCAGTATTTT
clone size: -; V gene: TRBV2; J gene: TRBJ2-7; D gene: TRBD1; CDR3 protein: CASSEGTGGLGEQYF; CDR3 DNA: TGTGCCAGCAGTGAAGGGACAGGGGGCCTCGGCGAGCAGTACTTC
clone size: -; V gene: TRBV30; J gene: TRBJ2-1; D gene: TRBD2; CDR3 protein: CAWRLAGNEQFF; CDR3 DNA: TGTGCCTGGCGACTAGCGGGTAATGAGCAGTTCTTC
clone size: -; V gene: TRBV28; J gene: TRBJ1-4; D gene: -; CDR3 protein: CASSSLTGRSEKLFF; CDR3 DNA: TGTGCCAGCAGTTCTTTGACAGGAAGATCGGAAAAACTGTTTTTT
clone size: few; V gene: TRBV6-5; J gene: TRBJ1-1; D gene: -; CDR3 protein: CASSYRTLNTEAFF; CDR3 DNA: TGTGCCAGCAGTTACCGGACATTGAACACTGAAGCTTTCTTT